These 19 T cell receptor beta chains came from one sample sequenced in a study of shared clonotypes between healthy human individuals. Clones were read by immunoSEQ multiplex PCR, and TCRdb kept only the in-frame ones, dropping some. This sample has millions of clones; more than 80% occur once, and the top ten carry around 0.4%. The material sequenced was naive CD4+ T cells from PBMCs. Subset: CD45RA+ positively selected. These receptors came from a man aged 18 to 30 in good health. Some clones in this sample may be carry-over from other donors' samples.

The rearrangement links TRBV18 to TRBJ2-3; D uncertain. The V and J ends lost 6 bases and 2 bases respectively, with 9 bases between them. Germline loops: CDR1 KGHSH, CDR2 LQKENI. The CDR3 spans 13 residues. The CDR3 DNA reads TGTGCCAGCTCCCCCCGGCTCACAGATACGCAGTATTTT. Residues: CASSPRLTDTQYF. Supplemented by reference TRBV18 and TRBJ2-3, the full variable domain reads NAGVMQNPRHLVRRRGQEARLRCSPMKGHSHVYWYRQLPEEGLKFMVYLQKENIIDESGMPKERFSAEFPKEGPSILRIQQVVRGDSAAYFCASSPRLTDTQYFGPGTRLTVL.

The V gene is TRBV10-3, the J gene TRBJ1-1; TRBD1 matches 7 bases. CDR3 size: 14 residues. V gave up 0 bases and J gave up 8 bases; unmatched junction bases: 6. Germline V gene lookup returns CDR1 ENHRY and CDR2 SYGVKD. This chain's CDR3 is CAISESVTGSEAFF. The CDR3 region has the DNA TGTGCCATCAGTGAGTCTGTGACAGGGTCCGAAGCTTTCTTT.

The chain has TRBV6-1 and TRBJ2-3; D is undetermined. Trimming took 3 bases from V and 0 from J, leaving 13 bases between them. CDR1 MNHNS and CDR2 SASEGT come from the germline V gene. This CDR3 is 16 amino acids long. CDR3 sequence (DNA): TGTGCCAGCAGTGAGGCGCTTCGTTCTAGCACAGATACGCAGTATTTT. It encodes CASSEALRSSTDTQYF.

J is TRBJ2-1 and V is TRBV28; 9 bases align to TRBD1. Germline V gene lookup returns CDR1 MDHEN and CDR2 SYDVKM. The V and J ends lost 5 bases and 7 bases, in that order; junction bases with no gene match: 15. CDR3 length: 17 amino acids. The CDR3 is CASSPTQYRGLLNEQFF. As DNA, the CDR3 is TGTGCCAGCAGTCCAACCCAATACAGGGGGCTATTGAATGAGCAGTTCTTC.

The rearrangement uses TRBV5-1 and TRBJ2-1; the D is unclear. From germline, CDR1 is SGHRS and CDR2 YFSETQ. This CDR3 region has 14 residues. V lost 7 bases to trimming and J lost 5 bases, with 16 bases between them. The CDR3 loop is CASQDTILNNEQFF. CDR3 DNA: TGCGCCAGCCAAGACACAATACTAAACAATGAGCAGTTCTTC.

The chain employs TRBV2 and TRBJ2-2; D is perhaps TRBD2 (7 bases). Trimming removed 8 bases from V and 6 bases from J, with 16 bases in between. CDR1 is SNHLY, CDR2 FYNNEI, per germline. This CDR3 contains 14 residues. The CDR3 spells CASQLQGGAGELFF. The CDR3 DNA reads as TGTGCCAGCCAGTTACAGGGAGGGGCCGGGGAGCTGTTTTTT.

The rearrangement uses TRBV4-1 and TRBJ2-7; no firm D call. The germline V and J ends were trimmed by 0 bases and 1 base, with 16 bases remaining between them. Germline V gives CDR1 MGHRA, CDR2 YSYEKL. This CDR3 spans 17 amino acids. CDR3 residues: CASSQEKARTASYEQYF. CDR3 in DNA: TGCGCCAGCAGCCAAGAAAAGGCTAGGACGGCTTCCTACGAGCAGTACTTC.

The V and J genes are TRBV5-1 and TRBJ2-7; D tentatively fits TRBD1 or TRBD2 (5 bases each). The V gene lost 4 bases and the J gene lost 0 bases, with 14 bases spanning the gap. Germline V gene data show CDR1 as SGHRS and CDR2 as YFSETQ. The CDR3 is made up of 15 amino acids. CDR3 DNA sequence: TGCGCCAGCAGCGTAACGGGGCTAAGCTCCTACGAGCAGTACTTC. Translating it yields CASSVTGLSSYEQYF.

This clone was observed a single time. The V call is TRBV11-2, the J call TRBJ2-3; D not resolved. Germline V lookup: CDR1 SGHAT, CDR2 FQNNGV. The CDR3 is made up of 14 amino acids. V was trimmed by 1 base and J by 3 bases, leaving 8 bases between them. This CDR3 is CASSLVRYTDTQYF. The CDR3 DNA reads as TGTGCCAGCAGCTTAGTGCGTTATACAGATACGCAGTATTTT.

The chain employs TRBV19 and TRBJ2-5, with TRBD2 as a possible D gene (6 bases). V shed 1 base and J shed 1 base, with 10 bases lying between them. Germline V gene lookup returns CDR1 LNHDA and CDR2 SQIVND (reference sequence). The CDR3 extends over 15 amino acids. CDR3 coding DNA: TGTGCCAGTAGTATAGTGGGCGGGACCCAAGAGACCCAGTACTTC. Its translation is CASSIVGGTQETQYF.

The genes are TRBV28 and TRBJ2-1; possibly TRBD2 for D (5 bases). V was clipped by 4 bases and J by 0 bases, with 13 bases between them. There are 16 residues in the CDR3. The germline V gene has CDR1 MDHEN and CDR2 SYDVKM. The CDR3 protein is CASSSPLARSYNEQFF. Written as DNA, the CDR3 is TGTGCCAGCAGTTCCCCCTTAGCGCGCTCCTACAATGAGCAGTTCTTC.

J is TRBJ1-2 and V is TRBV2; D remains unclear. The CDR3 runs 13 residues. Trimming stripped 6 bases from V and 4 bases from J, with 12 bases between. The germline CDR1 and CDR2 sequences are SNHLY and FYNNEI. The CDR3 nucleotides are TGTGCCAGCAGCAAAGACGGGTCCTATGGCTACACCTTC. Its translation: CASSKDGSYGYTF.

This sequence joins TRBV6-5 and TRBJ2-7; 11 bases line up with TRBD1. The CDR3 spans 13 residues. The V and J ends lost 6 bases and 7 bases, in that order; junction bases with no gene match: 5. Looked up from germline, CDR1 is MNHEY and CDR2 is SVGAGI. The CDR3 loop is CASSRDRGREQYF. The CDR3 DNA follows: TGTGCCAGCAGCCGGGACAGGGGGAGAGAGCAGTACTTC.

V is TRBV10-3 and J is TRBJ1-2; D not resolved. The CDR3 has 13 residues. Germline assignment: CDR1 ENHRY and CDR2 SYGVKD. Trimming removed 6 bases at V and 8 bases at J, with 16 bases between. The CDR3 bases are TGTGCCATCAGCCCCGGGGATAATGAGGGCTACACCTTC. Translation gives CAISPGDNEGYTF.

The chain links TRBV4-3 to TRBJ2-1; D uncertain. The length of the CDR3 is 16 residues. Germline CDR1 reads LGHNA; CDR2 reads YSLEER. Trimming shortened V by 0 bases and J by 7 bases, and 16 bases separated the two germline ends. The CDR3 here is CASSQDNRFGPNEQFF. CDR3 DNA: TGCGCCAGCAGCCAAGATAACCGATTCGGCCCAAATGAGCAGTTCTTC.

The CDR3 bases are TGCAGTGCTGATCGGGAGTACGAGCAGTACTTC. Amino acids: CSADREYEQYF. The rearrangement joins TRBV20-1 to TRBJ2-7; the D gene is possibly TRBD2 (6 bases). The CDR3 spans 11 residues. Trimming removed 5 bases from V and 4 bases from J, with 9 bases in between. From germline, CDR1 is DFQATT and CDR2 SNEGSKA (reference sequence).

The chain couples TRBV5-1 to TRBJ2-7, with D perhaps being TRBD1 or TRBD2 (6 bases each). The germline V gene has CDR1 SGHRS and CDR2 YFSETQ. The CDR3 loop spans 16 amino acids. The ends were cut back, 3 bases at V and 6 bases at J, with 22 bases in the middle. Here the CDR3 DNA reads TGCGCCAGCAGCTCACTTGGGGGGCCCTCCCCTATCGAGCAGTACTTC. It codes for CASSSLGGPSPIEQYF.

This chain uses TRBV25-1 with TRBJ2-7, with a possible D match to TRBD1 (6 bases). This CDR3 spans 15 amino acids. The germline CDR1 and CDR2 sequences are MGHDK and SYGVNS. The V end was cut by 3 bases, the J end by 1 base, with 13 bases between. The CDR3 sequence: CASSDGTHSSYEQYF. CDR3 DNA: TGTGCCAGCAGTGACGGGACACACTCATCCTACGAGCAGTACTTC.

The chain is built from TRBV6-5 and TRBJ1-2; the match to TRBD1 covers 7 bases. Per germline, CDR1 MNHEY and CDR2 SVGAGI. J lost 6 bases, V lost 0 bases, and 7 bases had no gene match. CDR3 length equals 15 residues. CDR3 nucleotide sequence: TGTGCCAGCAGTTACTCGCCGCACAGGGGCGATGGCTACACCTTC. Protein sequence: CASSYSPHRGDGYTF.